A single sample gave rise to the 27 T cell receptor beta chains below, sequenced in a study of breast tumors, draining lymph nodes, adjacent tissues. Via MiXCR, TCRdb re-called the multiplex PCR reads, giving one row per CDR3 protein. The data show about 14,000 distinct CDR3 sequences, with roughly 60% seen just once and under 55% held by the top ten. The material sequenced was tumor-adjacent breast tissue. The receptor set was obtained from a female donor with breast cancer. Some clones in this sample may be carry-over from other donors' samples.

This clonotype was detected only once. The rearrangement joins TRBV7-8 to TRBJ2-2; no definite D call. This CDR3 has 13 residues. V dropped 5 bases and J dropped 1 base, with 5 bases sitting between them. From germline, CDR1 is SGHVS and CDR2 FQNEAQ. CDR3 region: CASSVKNTGELFF. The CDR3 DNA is TGTGCCAGCAGCGTAAAGAACACCGGGGAGCTGTTTTTT.

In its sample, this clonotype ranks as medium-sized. CDR3 nucleotides: TGTGCCAGTAGTTATGGGGCAGTCTATGGCTACACCTTC. Translation: CASSYGAVYGYTF. V is TRBV19 and J is TRBJ1-2; the D gene is possibly TRBD1 (5 bases). This CDR3 comprises 13 residues. Germline V gives CDR1 LNHDA, CDR2 SQIVND (reference sequence). V was shortened by 5 bases and J by 4 bases, with 11 bases between the two germline ends.

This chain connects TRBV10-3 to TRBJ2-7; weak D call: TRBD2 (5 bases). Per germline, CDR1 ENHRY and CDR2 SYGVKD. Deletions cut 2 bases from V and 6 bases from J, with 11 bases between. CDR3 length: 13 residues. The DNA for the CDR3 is TGTGCCATCAGTGAGGGCGGAGGTGGCGAGCAGTACTTC. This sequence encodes CAISEGGGGEQYF.

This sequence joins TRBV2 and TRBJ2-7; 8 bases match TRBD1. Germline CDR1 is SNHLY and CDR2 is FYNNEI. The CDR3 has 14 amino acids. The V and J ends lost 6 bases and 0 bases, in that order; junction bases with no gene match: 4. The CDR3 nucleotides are TGTGCCAGCAGATATGGACAGGGCTCCTACGAGCAGTACTTC. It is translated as CASRYGQGSYEQYF.

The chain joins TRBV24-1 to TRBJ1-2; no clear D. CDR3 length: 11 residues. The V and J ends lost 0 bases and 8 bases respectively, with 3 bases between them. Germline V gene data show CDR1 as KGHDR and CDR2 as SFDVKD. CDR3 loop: CATSDLWGYTF. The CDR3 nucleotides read TGTGCCACCAGTGATTTGTGGGGCTACACCTTC.

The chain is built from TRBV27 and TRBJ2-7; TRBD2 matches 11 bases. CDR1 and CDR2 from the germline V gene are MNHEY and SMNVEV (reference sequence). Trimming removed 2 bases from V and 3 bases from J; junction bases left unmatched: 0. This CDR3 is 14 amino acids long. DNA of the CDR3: TGTGCCAGCAGTTTAGGGACTAGCGGCTACGAGCAGTACTTC. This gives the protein CASSLGTSGYEQYF.

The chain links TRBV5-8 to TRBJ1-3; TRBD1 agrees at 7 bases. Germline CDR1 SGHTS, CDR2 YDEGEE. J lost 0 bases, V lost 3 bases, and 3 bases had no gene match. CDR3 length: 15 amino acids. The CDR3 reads CASSSTGASGNTIYF. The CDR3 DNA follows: TGTGCCAGCAGCTCCACAGGGGCCTCTGGAAACACCATATATTTT.

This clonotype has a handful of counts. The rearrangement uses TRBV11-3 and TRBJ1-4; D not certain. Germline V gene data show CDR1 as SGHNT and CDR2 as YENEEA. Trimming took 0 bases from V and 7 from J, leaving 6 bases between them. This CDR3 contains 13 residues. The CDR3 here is CASSLDLGEKLFF. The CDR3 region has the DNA TGTGCCAGCAGCTTAGATCTGGGTGAAAAACTGTTTTTT.

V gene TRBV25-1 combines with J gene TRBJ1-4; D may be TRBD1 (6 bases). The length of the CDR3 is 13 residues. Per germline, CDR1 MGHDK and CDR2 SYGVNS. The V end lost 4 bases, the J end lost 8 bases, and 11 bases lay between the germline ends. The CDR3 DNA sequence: TGTGCCAGCAGTGGCAGGGGCTGGGAAAAACTGTTTTTT. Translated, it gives CASSGRGWEKLFF. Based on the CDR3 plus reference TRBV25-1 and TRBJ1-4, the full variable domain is EADIYQTPRYLVIGTGKKITLECSQTMGHDKMYWYQQDPGMELHLIHYSYGVNSTEKGDLSSESTVSRIRTEHFPLTLESARPSHTSQYLCASSGRGWEKLFFGSGTQLSVL.

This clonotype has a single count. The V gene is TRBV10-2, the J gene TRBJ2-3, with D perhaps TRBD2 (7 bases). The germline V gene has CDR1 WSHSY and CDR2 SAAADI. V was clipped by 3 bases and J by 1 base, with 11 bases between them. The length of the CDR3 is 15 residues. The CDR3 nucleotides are TGCGCCAGCAGTGAAGGGGGGGCGGGCACAGATACGCAGTATTTT. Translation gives CASSEGGAGTDTQYF.

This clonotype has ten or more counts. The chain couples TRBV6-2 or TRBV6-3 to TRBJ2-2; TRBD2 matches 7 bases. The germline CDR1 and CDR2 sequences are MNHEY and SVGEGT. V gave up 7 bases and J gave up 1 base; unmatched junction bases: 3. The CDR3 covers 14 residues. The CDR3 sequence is CASTGTMNTGELFF. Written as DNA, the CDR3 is TGTGCCAGCACCGGGACTATGAACACCGGGGAGCTGTTTTTT.

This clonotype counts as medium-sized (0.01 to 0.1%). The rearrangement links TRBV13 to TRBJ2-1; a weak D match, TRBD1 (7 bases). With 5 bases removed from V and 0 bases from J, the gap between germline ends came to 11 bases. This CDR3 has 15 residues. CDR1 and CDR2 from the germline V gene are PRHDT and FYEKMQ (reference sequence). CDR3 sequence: CASSRGDSSYNEQFF. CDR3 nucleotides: TGTGCCAGCAGCCGCGGGGACAGCTCCTACAATGAGCAGTTCTTC.

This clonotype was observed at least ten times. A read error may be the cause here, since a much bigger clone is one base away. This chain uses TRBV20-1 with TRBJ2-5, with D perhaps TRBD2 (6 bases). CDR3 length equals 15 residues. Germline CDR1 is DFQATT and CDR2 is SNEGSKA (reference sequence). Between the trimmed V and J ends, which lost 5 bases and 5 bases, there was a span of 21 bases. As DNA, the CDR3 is TGCAGTGCTGGGGCGGATAGCGGTACTACGGAGACCCAGTACTTC. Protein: CSAGADSGTTETQYF.

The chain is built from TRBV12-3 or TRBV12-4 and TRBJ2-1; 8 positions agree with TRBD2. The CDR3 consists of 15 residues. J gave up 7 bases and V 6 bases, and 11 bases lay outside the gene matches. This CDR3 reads CASRRAGERSNEQFF. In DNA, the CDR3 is TGTGCCAGCAGGAGAGCGGGAGAGCGGAGTAATGAGCAGTTCTTC.

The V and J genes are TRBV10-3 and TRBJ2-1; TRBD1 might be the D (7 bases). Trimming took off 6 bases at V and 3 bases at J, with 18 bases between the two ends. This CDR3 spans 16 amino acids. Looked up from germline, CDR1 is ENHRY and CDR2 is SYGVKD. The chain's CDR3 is CAISKMAGQYYNEQFF. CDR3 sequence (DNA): TGTGCCATCAGCAAGATGGCGGGACAGTACTACAATGAGCAGTTCTTC.

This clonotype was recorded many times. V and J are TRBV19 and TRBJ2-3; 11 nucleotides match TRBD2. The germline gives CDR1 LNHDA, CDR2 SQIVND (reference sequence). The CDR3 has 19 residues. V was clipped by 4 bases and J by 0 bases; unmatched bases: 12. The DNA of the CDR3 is TGTGCCAGTAGTAACCGCGGGACTAGCGGCTTATCTAGCACAGATACGCAGTATTTT. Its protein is CASSNRGTSGLSSTDTQYF.

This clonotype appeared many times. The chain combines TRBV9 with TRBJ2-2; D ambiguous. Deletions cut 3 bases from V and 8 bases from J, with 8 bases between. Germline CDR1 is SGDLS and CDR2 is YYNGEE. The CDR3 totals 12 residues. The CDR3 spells CASSGLSGELFF. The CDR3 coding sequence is TGTGCCAGCAGCGGCCTATCTGGGGAGCTGTTTTTT.

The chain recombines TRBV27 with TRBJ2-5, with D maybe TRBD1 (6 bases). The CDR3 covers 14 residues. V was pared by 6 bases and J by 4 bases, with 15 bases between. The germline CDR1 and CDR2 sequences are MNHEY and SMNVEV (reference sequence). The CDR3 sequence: CASSFDRWRETQYF. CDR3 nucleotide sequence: TGTGCCAGCAGCTTTGACAGGTGGAGAGAGACCCAGTACTTC.

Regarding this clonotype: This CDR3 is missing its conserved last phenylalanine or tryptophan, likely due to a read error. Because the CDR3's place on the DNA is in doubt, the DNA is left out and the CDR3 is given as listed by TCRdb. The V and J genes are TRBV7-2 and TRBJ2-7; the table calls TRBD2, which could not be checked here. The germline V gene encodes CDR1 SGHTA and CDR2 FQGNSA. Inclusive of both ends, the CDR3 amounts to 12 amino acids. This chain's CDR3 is CASSLVAPLLAG.

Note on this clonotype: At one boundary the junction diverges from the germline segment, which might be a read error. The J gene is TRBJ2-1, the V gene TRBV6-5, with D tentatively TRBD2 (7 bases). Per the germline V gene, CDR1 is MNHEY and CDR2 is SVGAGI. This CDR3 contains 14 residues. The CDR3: CGSNPNWGGHEQFF. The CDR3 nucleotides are TGTGGCAGCAACCCAAACTGGGGGGGCCACGAGCAGTTCTTC.

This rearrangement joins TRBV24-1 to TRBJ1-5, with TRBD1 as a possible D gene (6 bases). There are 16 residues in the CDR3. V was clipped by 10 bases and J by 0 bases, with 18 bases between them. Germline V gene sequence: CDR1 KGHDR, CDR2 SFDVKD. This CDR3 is CATPSGHRYSNQPQHF. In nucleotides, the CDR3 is TGTGCCACGCCGTCGGGACACAGATATAGCAATCAGCCCCAGCATTTT.

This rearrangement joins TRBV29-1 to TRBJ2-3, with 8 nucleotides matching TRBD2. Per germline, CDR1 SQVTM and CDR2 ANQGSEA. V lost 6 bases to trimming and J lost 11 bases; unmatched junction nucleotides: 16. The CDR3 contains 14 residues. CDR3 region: CSVPTSGPFNEQYF. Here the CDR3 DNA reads TGCAGCGTCCCTACTAGCGGACCTTTCAATGAGCAGTATTTT.

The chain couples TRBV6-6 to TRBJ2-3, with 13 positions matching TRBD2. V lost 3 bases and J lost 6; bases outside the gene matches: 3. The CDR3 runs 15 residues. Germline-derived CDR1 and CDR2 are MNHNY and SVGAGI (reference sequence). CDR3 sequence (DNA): TGTGCCAGCAGTTATGGGACTAGCGGGGTCGATACGCAGTATTTT. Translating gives CASSYGTSGVDTQYF.

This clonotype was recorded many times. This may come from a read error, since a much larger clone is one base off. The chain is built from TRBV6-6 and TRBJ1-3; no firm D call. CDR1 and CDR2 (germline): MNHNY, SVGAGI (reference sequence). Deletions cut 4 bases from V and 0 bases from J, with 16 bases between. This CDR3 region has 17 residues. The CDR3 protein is CASSSPAGPSSGNTIYF. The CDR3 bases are TGTGCCAGCAGTTCCCCCGCAGGCCCCTCCTCTGGAAACACCATATATTTT.

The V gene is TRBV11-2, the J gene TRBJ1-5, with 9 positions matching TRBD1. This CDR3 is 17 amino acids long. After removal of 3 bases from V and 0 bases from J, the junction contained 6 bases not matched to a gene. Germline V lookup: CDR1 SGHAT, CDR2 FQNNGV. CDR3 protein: CASSFRQGEYSNQPQHF. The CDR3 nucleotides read TGTGCCAGCAGCTTCCGACAGGGGGAGTATAGCAATCAGCCCCAGCATTTT.

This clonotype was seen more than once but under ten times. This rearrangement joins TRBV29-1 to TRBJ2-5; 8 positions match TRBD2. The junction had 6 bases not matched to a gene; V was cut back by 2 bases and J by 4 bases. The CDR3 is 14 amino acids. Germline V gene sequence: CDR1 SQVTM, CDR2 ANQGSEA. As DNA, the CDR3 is TGCAGCGTTGAAATAGCGGGAAGGGGAGAGACCCAGTACTTC. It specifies CSVEIAGRGETQYF.

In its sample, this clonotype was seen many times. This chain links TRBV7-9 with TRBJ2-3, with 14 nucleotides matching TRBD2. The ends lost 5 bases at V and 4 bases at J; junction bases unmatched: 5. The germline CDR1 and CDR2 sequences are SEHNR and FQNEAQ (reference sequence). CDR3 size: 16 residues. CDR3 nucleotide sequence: TGTGCCAGCAGCACGGGACTAGCGGGAGTGGCAGATACGCAGTATTTT. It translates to CASSTGLAGVADTQYF.